Presented here are 20 T cell receptor beta chains from one specimen sequenced in a study of shared clonotypes between healthy human individuals. Sequenced by immunoSEQ multiplex PCR; TCRdb stores in-frame clones only, minus some. Of about 2,500,000 clones listed, roughly nine tenths are singletons. Sequenced input: naive CD4+ T cells sorted from blood. Indicated subset: CD45RA+ positively selected. The receptors originated from a man younger than 30 in good health.

Remarks on this clone: The sample has other DNA sequences that encode this CDR3 too. The chain employs TRBV29-1 and TRBJ2-1; 7 bases map to TRBD2. V lost 4 bases to trimming and J lost 1 base; unmatched junction nucleotides: 1. Germline CDR1 and CDR2: SQVTM and ANQGSEA. The CDR3 runs 13 residues. The CDR3 coding sequence is TGCAGCGTTGGGCGGGAGTCCTACAATGAGCAGTTCTTC. It is translated as CSVGRESYNEQFF.

The chain uses TRBV5-5 and TRBJ1-4; possibly TRBD1 for D (6 bases). CDR1 is SGHKS, CDR2 YYEKEE, per germline (reference sequence). The CDR3 length is 15 residues. Trimming removed 3 bases from V and 1 base from J, with 10 bases in between. As DNA, the CDR3 is TGTGCCAGCAGCTCTACAGGGAGAACTAATGAAAAACTGTTTTTT. The encoded protein is CASSSTGRTNEKLFF. Complete variable domain (other parts from reference TRBV5-5 and TRBJ1-4): DAGVTQSPTHLIKTRGQQVTLRCSPISGHKSVSWYQQVLGQGPQFIFQYYEKEERGRGNFPDRFSARQFPNYSSELNVNALLLGDSALYLCASSSTGRTNEKLFFGSGTQLSVL.

V usage is TRBV2 and J usage is TRBJ2-7; 11 positions agree with TRBD2. After removal of 4 bases from V and 2 bases from J, the junction contained 4 bases not matched to a gene. Germline V lookup: CDR1 SNHLY, CDR2 FYNNEI. This CDR3 region has 15 residues. The CDR3 is CASSGTSGLTYEQYF. The DNA of the CDR3 is TGTGCCAGCAGTGGGACTAGCGGGTTGACCTACGAGCAGTACTTC.

The chain couples TRBV6-5 to TRBJ1-2, with 7 bases lining up with TRBD1. This CDR3 is built from 15 residues. Unmatched junction bases numbered 11, after V lost 6 bases and J lost 4 bases. Germline V CDR1 and CDR2: MNHEY, SVGAGI. The CDR3 DNA sequence: TGTGCCAGCAGGCGACAGGGCCTGCAGGGCTATGGCTACACCTTC. Encoded protein: CASRRQGLQGYGYTF.

This clone occurred a few times. The chain employs TRBV7-9 and TRBJ1-2; no firm D call. In germline, CDR1 is SEHNR, CDR2 FQNEAQ (reference sequence). V lost 0 bases to trimming and J lost 8 bases, with 4 bases between them. The CDR3 consists of 11 residues. As DNA, the CDR3 is TGTGCCAGCAGCTTAGCCCAGGGCTACACCTTC. It codes for CASSLAQGYTF.

The V and J genes are TRBV15 and TRBJ1-4; 12 nucleotides match TRBD1. J lost 7 bases, V lost 4 bases, and 4 bases had no gene match. The CDR3 runs to 15 residues. CDR1 and CDR2 (germline): LNHNV, YYDKDF (reference sequence). The CDR3 protein is CATSTGTGGSEKLFF. The CDR3 DNA reads as TGTGCCACCAGCACCGGGACAGGGGGCAGTGAAAAACTGTTTTTT.

The chain is built from TRBV7-3 and TRBJ1-1; TRBD1 might be the D (6 bases). CDR1 and CDR2 (germline): SGHTA, FQGTGA. Trimming stripped 4 bases from V and 5 bases from J, with 23 bases between. This CDR3 is 17 amino acids long. The CDR3 reads CASSSAEGGKLGTEAFF. The CDR3 DNA reads TGTGCCAGCAGCTCTGCCGAGGGGGGCAAGTTAGGGACTGAAGCTTTCTTT. The full variable domain, with the rest looked up from reference TRBV7-3 and TRBJ1-1, is GAGVSQTPSNKVTEKGKYVELRCDPISGHTALYWYRQSLGQGPEFLIYFQGTGAADDSGLPNDRFFAVRPEGSVSTLKIQRTERGDSAVYLCASSSAEGGKLGTEAFFGQGTRLTVV.

The V gene is TRBV5-1, the J gene TRBJ1-1, with 9 bases fitting TRBD1. Germline trimming cut 0 bases from V and 4 bases from J; bases unmatched to any gene: 7. The CDR3 length is 16 residues. The germline V gene encodes CDR1 SGHRS and CDR2 YFSETQ. The CDR3 region is CASSLDPGQGLTEAFF. Written as DNA, the CDR3 is TGCGCCAGCAGCTTGGATCCGGGACAGGGACTCACTGAAGCTTTCTTT. Full variable domain (outside the CDR3, taken from reference TRBV5-1 and TRBJ1-1): KAGVTQTPRYLIKTRGQQVTLSCSPISGHRSVSWYQQTPGQGLQFLFEYFSETQRNKGNFPGRFSGRQFSNSRSEMNVSTLELGDSALYLCASSLDPGQGLTEAFFGQGTRLTVV.

The chain is built from TRBV28 and TRBJ1-5; 8 bases line up with TRBD1. The CDR3 is made up of 17 amino acids. Germline CDR1 and CDR2: MDHEN and SYDVKM. Trimming removed 5 bases from V and 0 bases from J; junction bases left unmatched: 9. CDR3 bases: TGTGCCAGCAGTCTCCCAGGGGGCCCACCTAGCAATCAGCCCCAGCATTTT. This codes for CASSLPGGPPSNQPQHF.

The chain combines TRBV28 with TRBJ2-3; a possible D gene is TRBD1 (6 bases). V was clipped by 2 bases and J by 2 bases, with 11 bases between them. Looked up from germline, CDR1 is MDHEN and CDR2 is SYDVKM. The CDR3 is made up of 15 amino acids. CDR3 amino acids: CASSLVQGYTDTQYF. CDR3 nucleotide sequence: TGTGCCAGCAGTTTAGTGCAGGGGTACACAGATACGCAGTATTTT. The full variable domain, completed using reference TRBV28 and TRBJ2-3, is DVKVTQSSRYLVKRTGEKVFLECVQDMDHENMFWYRQDPGLGLRLIYFSYDVKMKEKGDIPEGYSVSREKKERFSLILESASTNQTSMYLCASSLVQGYTDTQYFGPGTRLTVL.

The V call is TRBV5-5, the J call TRBJ2-5; D may be TRBD1 or TRBD2 (5 bases each). This CDR3 is built from 17 residues. The V gene's germline CDR1 is SGHKS and CDR2 YYEKEE (reference sequence). V was cut by 2 bases and J by 0 bases, with 17 bases left in between. The CDR3 sequence: CASSLNRGLSYQETQYF. As DNA, the CDR3 is TGTGCCAGCAGCTTAAACCGGGGCCTCTCGTACCAAGAGACCCAGTACTTC. Variable domain in full (rest from reference TRBV5-5 and TRBJ2-5): DAGVTQSPTHLIKTRGQQVTLRCSPISGHKSVSWYQQVLGQGPQFIFQYYEKEERGRGNFPDRFSARQFPNYSSELNVNALLLGDSALYLCASSLNRGLSYQETQYFGPGTRLLVL.

V is TRBV5-1 and J is TRBJ1-4; D might be TRBD1 (6 bases). Germline CDR1 and CDR2: SGHRS and YFSETQ. The CDR3 sequence is 14 residues long. V gave up 4 bases and J gave up 8 bases, with 15 bases separating them. The DNA for the CDR3 is TGCGCCAGCAGCCAGCAGGGGCTCAGGGAAAAACTGTTTTTT. Encoded protein: CASSQQGLREKLFF.

The CDR3 sequence is CASSIVVPNEQFF. The CDR3, as DNA: TGTGCCAGTAGTATAGTGGTCCCCAATGAGCAGTTCTTC. The V gene is TRBV19, the J gene TRBJ2-1; D is ambiguous. Germline CDR1 and CDR2: LNHDA and SQIVND (reference sequence). V gave up 1 base and J gave up 6 bases, with 7 bases separating them. The CDR3 loop spans 13 amino acids. Complete variable domain (other parts from reference TRBV19 and TRBJ2-1): DGGITQSPKYLFRKEGQNVTLSCEQNLNHDAMYWYRQDPGQGLRLIYYSQIVNDFQKGDIAEGYSVSREKKESFPLTVTSAQKNPTAFYLCASSIVVPNEQFFGPGTRLTVL.

The chain joins TRBV7-8 to TRBJ1-5, with D hard to call. The V end was cut by 5 bases, the J end by 3 bases, with 5 bases between. This CDR3 is 12 amino acids long. Germline CDR1 is SGHVS and CDR2 is FQNEAQ. The CDR3 DNA reads as TGTGCCAGCAGCCGCAACAATCAGCCCCAGCATTTT. Translated: CASSRNNQPQHF. Supplemented by reference TRBV7-8 and TRBJ1-5, the full variable domain reads GAGVSQSPRYKVAKRGQDVALRCDPISGHVSLFWYQQALGQGPEFLTYFQNEAQLDKSGLPSDRFFAERPEGSVSTLKIQRTQQEDSAVYLCASSRNNQPQHFGDGTRLSIL.

The chain carries TRBV5-1 and TRBJ2-7, with D possibly being TRBD2 (5 bases). The germline gives CDR1 SGHRS, CDR2 YFSETQ. This CDR3 is built from 15 residues. Trimming left V 1 base short and J 0 bases short, with 11 bases between. CDR3 nucleotide sequence: TGCGCCAGCAGCTTGTCGGCTAGCTCCTCCTACGAGCAGTACTTC. Amino acids: CASSLSASSSYEQYF.

V and J are TRBV9 and TRBJ2-3; no reliable D call. CDR1 and CDR2 from the germline V gene are SGDLS and YYNGEE. The V end lost 2 bases, the J end lost 4 bases, and 5 bases lay between the germline ends. The CDR3 spans 12 residues. This CDR3 is CASSVSADTQYF. CDR3 bases: TGTGCCAGCAGCGTGTCAGCAGATACGCAGTATTTT.

The V call is TRBV6-6, the J call TRBJ2-7; 8 positions match TRBD2. Looked up from germline, CDR1 is MNHNY and CDR2 is SVGAGI (reference sequence). V lost 4 bases, J lost 2 bases, and 10 bases stayed unmatched. CDR3 size: 16 residues. CDR3 nucleotide sequence: TGTGCCAGCAGTTGGATGGCGGGGGGTTTACCCTACGAGCAGTACTTC. Amino acids: CASSWMAGGLPYEQYF.

V gene TRBV28 combines with J gene TRBJ1-5; tentative D call: TRBD1 (5 bases). The CDR3 is 15 amino acids. The germline gives CDR1 MDHEN, CDR2 SYDVKM. The V end was cut by 7 bases, the J end by 0 bases, with 13 bases between. The DNA of the CDR3 is TGTGCCAGCACCCTAGGGGCCGTTAGCAATCAGCCCCAGCATTTT. It specifies CASTLGAVSNQPQHF.

The gene calls are TRBV10-3 and TRBJ2-5; D is possibly TRBD2 (6 bases). Germline CDR1 reads ENHRY; CDR2 reads SYGVKD. The V end lost 2 bases, the J end lost 4 bases, and 14 bases lay between the germline ends. This CDR3 has 15 amino acids. CDR3: CAISETGRGGETQYF. The CDR3 region has the DNA TGTGCCATCAGTGAGACGGGTAGGGGAGGAGAGACCCAGTACTTC.

The J gene is TRBJ2-1, the V gene TRBV29-1, with 15 bases matching TRBD2. Germline V lookup: CDR1 SQVTM, CDR2 ANQGSEA. Trimming cost V 3 bases and J 7 bases; bases outside gene matches: 1. This CDR3 spans 14 amino acids. CDR3 in DNA: TGCAGCGTTGACGGGACTAGCGGGGGGAATGAGCAGTTCTTC. Its translation is CSVDGTSGGNEQFF.